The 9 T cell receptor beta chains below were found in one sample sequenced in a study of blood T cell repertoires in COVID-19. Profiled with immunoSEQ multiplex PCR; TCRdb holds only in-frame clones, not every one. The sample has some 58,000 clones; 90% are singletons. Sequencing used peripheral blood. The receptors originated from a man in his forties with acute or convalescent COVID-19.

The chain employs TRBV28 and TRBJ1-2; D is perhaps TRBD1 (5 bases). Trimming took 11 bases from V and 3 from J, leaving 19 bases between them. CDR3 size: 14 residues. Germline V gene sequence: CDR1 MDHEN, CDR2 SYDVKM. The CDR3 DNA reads TGTGCCGCAGGGTCTTTTCGGGGGGACTATGGCTACACCTTC. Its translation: CAAGSFRGDYGYTF.

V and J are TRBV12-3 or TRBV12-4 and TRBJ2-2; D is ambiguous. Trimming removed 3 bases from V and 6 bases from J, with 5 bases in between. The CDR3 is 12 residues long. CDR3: CASSFFPGELFF. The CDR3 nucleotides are TGTGCCAGCAGTTTCTTCCCCGGGGAGCTGTTTTTT.

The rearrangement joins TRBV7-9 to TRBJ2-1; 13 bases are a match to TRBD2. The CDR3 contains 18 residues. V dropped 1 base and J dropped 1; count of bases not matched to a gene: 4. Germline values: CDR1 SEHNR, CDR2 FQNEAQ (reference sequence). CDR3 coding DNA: TGTGCCAGCAGCTTAGGCCCACTAGCGGGAGGGTCCTACAATGAGCAGTTCTTC. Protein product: CASSLGPLAGGSYNEQFF.

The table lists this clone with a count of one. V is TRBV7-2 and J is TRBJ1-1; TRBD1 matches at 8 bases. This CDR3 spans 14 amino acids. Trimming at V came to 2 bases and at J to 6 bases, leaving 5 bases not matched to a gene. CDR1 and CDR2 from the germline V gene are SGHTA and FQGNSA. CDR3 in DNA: TGTGCCAGCAGCTTATCGGACAGGGTGGCTGAAGCTTTCTTT. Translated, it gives CASSLSDRVAEAFF.

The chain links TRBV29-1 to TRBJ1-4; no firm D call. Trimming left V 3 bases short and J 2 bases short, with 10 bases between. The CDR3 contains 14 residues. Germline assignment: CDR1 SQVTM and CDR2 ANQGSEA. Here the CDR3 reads CSVEGPGTNEKLFF. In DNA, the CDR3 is TGCAGCGTTGAGGGCCCCGGCACTAATGAAAAACTGTTTTTT. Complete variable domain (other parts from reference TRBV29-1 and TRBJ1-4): SAVISQKPSRDICQRGTSLTIQCQVDSQVTMMFWYRQQPGQSLTLIATANQGSEATYESGFVIDKFPISRPNLTFSTLTVSNMSPEDSSIYLCSVEGPGTNEKLFFGSGTQLSVL.

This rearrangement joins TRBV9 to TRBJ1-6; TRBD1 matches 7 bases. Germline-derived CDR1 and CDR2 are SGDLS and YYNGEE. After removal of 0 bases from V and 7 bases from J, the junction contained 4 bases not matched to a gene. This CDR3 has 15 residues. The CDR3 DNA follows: TGTGCCAGCAGCGTAGAGCCAGGGGGGAATTCACCCCTCCACTTT. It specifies CASSVEPGGNSPLHF.

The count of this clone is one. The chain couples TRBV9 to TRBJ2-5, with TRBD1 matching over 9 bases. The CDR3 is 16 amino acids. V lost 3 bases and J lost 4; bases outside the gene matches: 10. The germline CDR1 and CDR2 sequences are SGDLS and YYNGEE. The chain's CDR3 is CASSEGQGVAAETQYF. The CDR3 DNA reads TGTGCCAGCAGCGAGGGACAGGGAGTTGCGGCAGAGACCCAGTACTTC.

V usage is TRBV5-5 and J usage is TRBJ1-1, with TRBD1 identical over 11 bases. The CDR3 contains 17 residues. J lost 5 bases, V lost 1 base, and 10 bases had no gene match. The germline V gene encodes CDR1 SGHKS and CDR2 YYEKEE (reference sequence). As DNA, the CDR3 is TGTGCCAGCAGCTTGTTCTATGGACAGGGGGCACGAACTGAAGCTTTCTTT. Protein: CASSLFYGQGARTEAFF.

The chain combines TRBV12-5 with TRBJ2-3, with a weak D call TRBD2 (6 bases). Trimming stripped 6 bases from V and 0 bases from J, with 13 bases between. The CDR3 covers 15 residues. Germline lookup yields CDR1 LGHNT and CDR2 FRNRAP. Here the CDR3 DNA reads TGTGCTAGTGGGCAGGAGGGAGCGAGCACAGATACGCAGTATTTT. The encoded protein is CASGQEGASTDTQYF.